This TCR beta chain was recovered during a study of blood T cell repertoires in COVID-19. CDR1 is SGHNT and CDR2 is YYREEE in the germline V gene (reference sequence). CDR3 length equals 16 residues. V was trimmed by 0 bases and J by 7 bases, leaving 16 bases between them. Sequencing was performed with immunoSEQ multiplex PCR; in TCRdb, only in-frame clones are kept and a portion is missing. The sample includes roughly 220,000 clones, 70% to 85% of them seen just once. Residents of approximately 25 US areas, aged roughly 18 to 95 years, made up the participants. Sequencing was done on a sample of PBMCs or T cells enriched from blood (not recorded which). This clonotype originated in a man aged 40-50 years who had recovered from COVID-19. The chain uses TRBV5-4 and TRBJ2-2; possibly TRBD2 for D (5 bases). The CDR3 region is CASSLVPAARDGELFF. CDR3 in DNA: TGTGCCAGCAGCTTGGTTCCAGCGGCGAGGGACGGGGAGCTGTTTTTT.